This T cell receptor beta chain was sequenced for a study of technical replicates of blood from a few donors. The CDR3 sequence is 19 residues long. Trimming took 6 bases from V and 2 from J; bases not matched to a gene: 18. Germline CDR1 KGHSH, CDR2 LQKENI. Libraries were prepared by immunoSEQ multiplex PCR; TCRdb keeps only in-frame clonotypes and omits some of them. The table includes 76,000 or so clones, about 86% detected once. The sample was PBMCs. This TCR was recovered from a human donor in good health. Some clones in this sample may be carry-over from other donors' samples. The rearrangement uses TRBV18 and TRBJ2-2; 7 bases match TRBD1. DNA for the CDR3: TGTGCCAGCTCCCCTATGACAATGGGGCCAGGGGGAAACACCGGGGAGCTGTTTTTT. This gives the protein CASSPMTMGPGGNTGELFF.